The 5 T cell receptor beta chains listed next were all sequenced from one sample in a study of cytomegalovirus exposure and HLA in healthy donors. PCR employed 60 Vbeta and 13 Jbeta primers. The assay was immunoSEQ multiplex PCR, and TCRdb's table has in-frame clones only and misses some. Among tens of thousands of clones listed, 73% were seen once. The material sequenced was PBMCs. The receptors shown here come from a man aged 45 to 65 in good health and CMV-seronegative.

V usage is TRBV2 and J usage is TRBJ2-7, with 7 bases lining up with TRBD1. Germline CDR1 and CDR2: SNHLY and FYNNEI. Losses at the gene ends were 7 bases for V and 3 bases for J; bases not matched to a gene: 3. This CDR3 comprises 12 residues. The CDR3 loop reads CASTDRNYEQYF. CDR3 bases: TGTGCCAGCACGGACAGGAACTACGAGCAGTACTTC. Together with reference TRBV2 and TRBJ2-7, the CDR3 gives the full variable domain: EPEVTQTPSHQVTQMGQEVILRCVPISNHLYFYWYRQILGQKVEFLVSFYNNEISEKSEIFDDQFSVERPDGSNFTLKIRSTKLEDSAMYFCASTDRNYEQYFGPGTRLTVT.

The V and J genes are TRBV29-1 and TRBJ1-1, with TRBD1 as a possible D gene (5 bases). With 3 bases removed from V and 7 bases from J, the gap between germline ends came to 12 bases. CDR3 length: 12 amino acids. Germline lookup yields CDR1 SQVTM and CDR2 ANQGSEA. In nucleotides, the CDR3 is TGCAGCGTTGAGGTGACAGTCGATGAAGCTTTCTTT. Residues: CSVEVTVDEAFF. Full variable domain (outside the CDR3, taken from reference TRBV29-1 and TRBJ1-1): SAVISQKPSRDICQRGTSLTIQCQVDSQVTMMFWYRQQPGQSLTLIATANQGSEATYESGFVIDKFPISRPNLTFSTLTVSNMSPEDSSIYLCSVEVTVDEAFFGQGTRLTVV.

The chain links TRBV6-5 to TRBJ1-5; D remains ambiguous. CDR3 length equals 13 residues. Trimming left V 3 bases short and J 0 bases short, with 3 bases between. The germline gives CDR1 MNHEY, CDR2 SVGAGI. The CDR3 sequence is CASSYSSNQPQHF. The CDR3 region has the DNA TGTGCCAGCAGTTATAGTAGCAATCAGCCCCAGCATTTT.

The chain is built from TRBV7-2 and TRBJ2-7; D is unresolved. The CDR3 extends over 12 amino acids. The V gene lost 3 bases and the J gene lost 3 bases, with 6 bases spanning the gap. Germline assignment: CDR1 SGHTA and CDR2 FQGNSA. The CDR3 DNA sequence: TGTGCCAGCAGCTTCAAACTCTACGAGCAGTACTTC. It codes for CASSFKLYEQYF.

This chain connects TRBV7-9 to TRBJ1-2; maybe TRBD1 (5 bases). In germline, CDR1 is SEHNR, CDR2 FQNEAQ (reference sequence). Trimming left V 1 base short and J 6 bases short, with 15 bases between. This CDR3 is 15 amino acids long. CDR3 sequence (DNA): TGTGCCAGCAGCTTAGACGGGGTCTCGGGGGATGGCTACACCTTC. Residues: CASSLDGVSGDGYTF.